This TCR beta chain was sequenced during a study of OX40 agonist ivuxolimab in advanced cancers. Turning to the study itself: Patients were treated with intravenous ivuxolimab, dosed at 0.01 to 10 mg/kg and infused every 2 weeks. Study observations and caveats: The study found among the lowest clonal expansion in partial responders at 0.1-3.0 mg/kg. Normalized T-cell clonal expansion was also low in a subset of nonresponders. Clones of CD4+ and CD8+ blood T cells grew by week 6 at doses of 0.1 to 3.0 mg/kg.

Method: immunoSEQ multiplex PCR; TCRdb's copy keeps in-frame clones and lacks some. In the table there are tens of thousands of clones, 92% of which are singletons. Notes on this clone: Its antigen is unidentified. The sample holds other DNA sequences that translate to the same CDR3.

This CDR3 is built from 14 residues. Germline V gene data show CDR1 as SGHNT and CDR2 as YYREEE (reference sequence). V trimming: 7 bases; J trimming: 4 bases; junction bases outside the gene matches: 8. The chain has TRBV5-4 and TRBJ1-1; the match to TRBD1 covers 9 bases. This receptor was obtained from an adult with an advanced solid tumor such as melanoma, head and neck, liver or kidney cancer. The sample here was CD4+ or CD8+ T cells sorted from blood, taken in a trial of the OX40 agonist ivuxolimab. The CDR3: CASSPGQGFTEAFF. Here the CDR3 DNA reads TGTGCCAGCTCACCGGGACAGGGATTCACTGAAGCTTTCTTT.